The 26 T cell receptor beta chains given below trace back to one sample, sequenced in a study of human T cells and chemical hapten exposure. Time point denoted: healthy volunteer bleed at 2 weeks. Unseparated into fractions, whole blood served as the source from which total RNA was extracted. Each CDR3 protein is one row after TCRdb ran MiXCR on the RACE reads. The sample has tens of thousands of distinct CDR3 sequences, around 8.8% seen once. Sequenced: whole blood. The receptors were sampled from a female donor in good health. Some clones in this sample may be carry-over from other donors' samples.

This clonotype was counted many times. The V call is TRBV5-1, the J call TRBJ1-1, with D possibly being TRBD1 (5 bases). Germline CDR1 reads SGHRS; CDR2 reads YFSETQ. This CDR3 region has 15 residues. The V gene lost 1 base and the J gene lost 3 bases, with 13 bases spanning the gap. Written as DNA, the CDR3 is TGCGCCAGCAGCTTGTTGATGGGGACGGACACTGAAGCTTTCTTT. It yields the protein CASSLLMGTDTEAFF.

This clonotype has only a few counts. This chain joins TRBV28 and TRBJ2-7; tentatively, D is TRBD2 (6 bases). V was clipped by 5 bases and J by 1 base, with 18 bases between them. The germline CDR1 and CDR2 sequences are MDHEN and SYDVKM. The CDR3 covers 16 residues. The DNA of the CDR3 is TGTGCCAGCAGTCGGTTAAGGGAGGCTCTATCCTACGAGCAGTACTTC. This gives the protein CASSRLREALSYEQYF.

In its sample, this clonotype was seen a few times. The chain joins TRBV28 to TRBJ1-1; D perhaps matches TRBD1 (5 bases). There are 14 residues in the CDR3. The V end was cut by 5 bases, the J end by 1 base, with 11 bases between. From germline, CDR1 is MDHEN and CDR2 SYDVKM. The CDR3 DNA follows: TGTGCCAGCAGTCGTCCGGGGCCGAACACTGAAGCTTTCTTT. It codes for CASSRPGPNTEAFF. Together with reference TRBV28 and TRBJ1-1, the CDR3 gives the full variable domain: DVKVTQSSRYLVKRTGEKVFLECVQDMDHENMFWYRQDPGLGLRLIYFSYDVKMKEKGDIPEGYSVSREKKERFSLILESASTNQTSMYLCASSRPGPNTEAFFGQGTRLTVV.

The chain is built from TRBV29-1 and TRBJ2-5; TRBD1 agrees at 8 bases. The CDR3 runs to 14 residues. Trimming cost V 1 base and J 2 bases; bases outside gene matches: 3. Germline loops: CDR1 SQVTM, CDR2 ANQGSEA. This CDR3 reads CSVEAWDRQETQYF. The DNA for the CDR3 is TGCAGCGTTGAAGCCTGGGACAGGCAAGAGACCCAGTACTTC.

The chain has TRBV7-2 and TRBJ2-7; unclear D gene. Germline CDR1 SGHTA, CDR2 FQGNSA. This CDR3 is built from 13 residues. V gave up 5 bases and J gave up 5 bases, with 13 bases separating them. CDR3 sequence reads: CASSPPVSNEQYF. The DNA for the CDR3 is TGTGCCAGCAGCCCTCCGGTTTCGAACGAGCAGTACTTC.

This clonotype was counted only a few times. V usage is TRBV4-1 and J usage is TRBJ2-7; 8 bases are shared with TRBD1. The CDR3 length is 14 residues. V trimming: 5 bases; J trimming: 2 bases; junction bases outside the gene matches: 5. CDR1 and CDR2 (germline): MGHRA, YSYEKL. The CDR3 is CASSTRTGPYEQYF. The CDR3, as DNA: TGCGCCAGCAGCACCCGGACAGGGCCCTACGAGCAGTACTTC.

This clonotype has a count of ten or more. V gene TRBV12-3 or TRBV12-4 combines with J gene TRBJ1-5; D is perhaps TRBD1 (6 bases). The CDR3 is made up of 13 amino acids. The V and J ends lost 8 bases and 5 bases respectively, with 13 bases between them. CDR3 protein: CASAKNRDQPQHF. The CDR3 region has the DNA TGTGCCAGCGCAAAAAACAGGGATCAGCCCCAGCATTTT.

This clonotype was found a few times. The chain joins TRBV5-1 to TRBJ1-1; D gene uncertain. From germline, CDR1 is SGHRS and CDR2 YFSETQ. Trimming took 4 bases from V and 3 from J, leaving 19 bases between them. CDR3 size: 16 residues. Here the CDR3 reads CASSPPRGEGDTEAFF. CDR3 DNA sequence: TGCGCCAGCAGCCCCCCCCGGGGAGAAGGTGACACTGAAGCTTTCTTT.

This clonotype has only a few counts. V and J are TRBV28 and TRBJ2-7; 7 nucleotides match TRBD2. CDR1 and CDR2 from the germline V gene are MDHEN and SYDVKM. V shed 5 bases and J 4 bases; nucleotides not matched to a gene: 14. This CDR3 is built from 16 residues. The CDR3: CASSRSRLAEYYEQYF. As DNA, the CDR3 is TGTGCCAGCAGTCGCTCGCGGCTAGCGGAGTATTACGAGCAGTACTTC. Supplemented by reference TRBV28 and TRBJ2-7, the full variable domain reads DVKVTQSSRYLVKRTGEKVFLECVQDMDHENMFWYRQDPGLGLRLIYFSYDVKMKEKGDIPEGYSVSREKKERFSLILESASTNQTSMYLCASSRSRLAEYYEQYFGPGTRLTVT.

This clonotype was seen only a few times. The chain carries TRBV5-1 and TRBJ2-5; a possible D gene is TRBD2 (5 bases). The length of the CDR3 is 14 residues. The germline V gene has CDR1 SGHRS and CDR2 YFSETQ. Trimming removed 0 bases from V and 5 bases from J, with 11 bases in between. The CDR3 sequence: CASSLAGKKETQYF. CDR3 nucleotides: TGCGCCAGCAGCTTGGCCGGGAAGAAGGAGACCCAGTACTTC.

This chain connects TRBV10-1 to TRBJ1-1; possible D gene TRBD1, 6 bases. The CDR3 sequence is 13 residues long. The V end lost 7 bases, the J end lost 2 bases, and 11 bases lay between the germline ends. Per the germline V gene, CDR1 is WNHNN and CDR2 is SYGVQD (reference sequence). The CDR3 DNA follows: TGCGCCAGCAAGGACAGCATAAACACTGAAGCTTTCTTT. Translating gives CASKDSINTEAFF.

The V call is TRBV15, the J call TRBJ2-3, with a tentative D call TRBD1 (6 bases). The CDR3 contains 14 residues. CDR1 is LNHNV, CDR2 YYDKDF, per germline (reference sequence). V lost 3 bases and J 2 bases, leaving 9 bases between the germline ends. The DNA for the CDR3 is TGTGCCACCAGCAGGGGGACACCCACAGATACGCAGTATTTT. Translating it yields CATSRGTPTDTQYF.

Ten or more counts support this clonotype. The chain carries TRBV4-1 and TRBJ2-7; D uncertain. Trimming took 1 base from V and 0 from J, leaving 10 bases between them. Per the germline V gene, CDR1 is MGHRA and CDR2 is YSYEKL. The CDR3 is 15 residues long. CDR3 bases: TGCGCCAGCAGCCAAGTGCAAGACAACTCCTACGAGCAGTACTTC. Translation: CASSQVQDNSYEQYF.

In this sample, this clonotype turned up many times. This sequence joins TRBV6-1 and TRBJ2-7, with 7 nucleotides matching TRBD1. CDR1 and CDR2 (germline): MNHNS, SASEGT. V lost 3 bases and J lost 3; bases outside the gene matches: 2. This CDR3 has 13 residues. The CDR3 sequence: CASSDTGDYEQYF. CDR3 nucleotide sequence: TGTGCCAGCAGTGATACAGGGGACTACGAGCAGTACTTC.

This clonotype was seen more than once but under ten times. A read error may produce the germline difference seen at one junction end. The chain links TRBV2 to TRBJ2-7; the D is unclear. This CDR3 is 12 amino acids long. Germline CDR1 is SNHLY and CDR2 is FYNNEI. CDR3 sequence reads: CASSLNPGPPPF. The CDR3 bases are TGTGCCAGCAGTCTCAACCCCGGGCCACCACCATTC. Together with reference TRBV2 and TRBJ2-7, the CDR3 gives the full variable domain: EPEVTQTPSHQVTQMGQEVILRCVPISNHLYFYWYRQILGQKVEFLVSFYNNEISEKSEIFDDQFSVERPDGSNFTLKIRSTKLEDSAMYFCASSLNPGPPPFGPGTRLTVT.

The V and J genes are TRBV2 and TRBJ1-1; no clear D gene. The germline V gene encodes CDR1 SNHLY and CDR2 FYNNEI. This CDR3 is 12 amino acids long. V shed 0 bases and J shed 11 bases, with 10 bases lying between them. For the CDR3, the DNA is TGTGCCAGCAGTGAAGCGTCCGCGGCTGCTTTCTTT. Translating gives CASSEASAAAFF.

This chain connects TRBV5-4 to TRBJ1-1, with 10 bases aligning to TRBD1. The CDR3 contains 15 residues. Germline values: CDR1 SGHNT, CDR2 YYREEE (reference sequence). J gave up 7 bases and V 2 bases, and 8 bases lay outside the gene matches. The CDR3 spells CASSFRDRGKGEAFF. The CDR3 DNA reads TGTGCCAGCAGCTTCAGGGACAGGGGTAAGGGTGAAGCTTTCTTT.

Of note for this clonotype: A read error may be the cause here, since a much bigger clone is one base away. This rearrangement joins TRBV2 to TRBJ1-5; D remains ambiguous. CDR3 length: 10 amino acids. Germline V CDR1 and CDR2: SNHLY, FYNNEI. The chain's CDR3 is CVSRGWRQHF. The CDR3 DNA reads TGTGTCAGCAGAGGATGGCGCCAGCATTTT.

This clonotype has a handful of counts. The J gene is TRBJ1-1, the V gene TRBV28; D gene unclear. The CDR3 has 15 residues. Germline loops: CDR1 MDHEN, CDR2 SYDVKM. The V gene lost 2 bases and the J gene lost 0 bases, with 10 bases spanning the gap. CDR3 sequence reads: CASSLISGMNTEAFF. The CDR3 nucleotides are TGTGCCAGCAGTTTAATTTCCGGGATGAACACTGAAGCTTTCTTT.

This clonotype was found many times. The chain carries TRBV5-1 and TRBJ2-3, with D unresolved. The V end was cut by 4 bases, the J end by 3 bases, with 9 bases between. Germline V gene sequence: CDR1 SGHRS, CDR2 YFSETQ. This CDR3 comprises 13 residues. DNA for the CDR3: TGCGCCAGCAGCCTCCTGCCAACAGATACGCAGTATTTT. It codes for CASSLLPTDTQYF.

This clonotype occurred a few times. The J gene is TRBJ2-3, the V gene TRBV28; 8 nucleotides match TRBD2. Germline values: CDR1 MDHEN, CDR2 SYDVKM. CDR3 length: 15 amino acids. V lost 5 bases and J lost 2; bases outside the gene matches: 6. The CDR3 nucleotides are TGTGCCAGCAGTCCGTCACTAGCGGTCACAGATACGCAGTATTTT. Residues: CASSPSLAVTDTQYF.

This chain connects TRBV15 to TRBJ2-7; the D call may be TRBD1 or TRBD2 (5 bases each). Deletions cut 0 bases from V and 3 bases from J, with 12 bases between. Per germline, CDR1 LNHNV and CDR2 YYDKDF (reference sequence). The CDR3 has 15 residues. The CDR3, as DNA: TGTGCCACCAGCAGAGATCGGGACGCAAACTACGAGCAGTACTTC. As protein: CATSRDRDANYEQYF.

This clonotype was seen at least ten times. The J gene is TRBJ2-5, the V gene TRBV5-1; D possibly corresponds to TRBD1 (5 bases). Deletions cut 4 bases from V and 5 bases from J, with 12 bases between. The CDR3 is 13 residues long. Germline V gene data show CDR1 as SGHRS and CDR2 as YFSETQ. The CDR3 here is CASSDDSTETQYF. Written as DNA, the CDR3 is TGCGCCAGCAGCGATGACAGCACGGAGACCCAGTACTTC.

V usage is TRBV6-6 and J usage is TRBJ1-1; D not resolved. The CDR3 contains 13 residues. V was shortened by 5 bases and J by 1 base, with 8 bases between the two germline ends. The germline gives CDR1 MNHNY, CDR2 SVGAGI (reference sequence). The CDR3 DNA follows: TGTGCCAGCAGTAATCTACAGAACACTGAAGCTTTCTTT. Encoded protein: CASSNLQNTEAFF.

The rearrangement links TRBV4-3 to TRBJ1-6; D may be TRBD1 (5 bases). V lost 3 bases to trimming and J lost 0 bases, with 12 bases between them. Germline lookup yields CDR1 LGHNA and CDR2 YSLEER. This CDR3 region has 17 residues. The CDR3 nucleotides read TGCGCCAGCAGCCATGGGACTTCCAGCTCCTATAATTCACCCCTCCACTTT. Its translation: CASSHGTSSSYNSPLHF.

Only a few counts were recorded for this clonotype. The rearrangement joins TRBV27 to TRBJ1-6; D not resolved. The CDR3 is 13 residues long. Trimming took off 5 bases at V and 8 bases at J, with 10 bases between the two ends. Germline loops: CDR1 MNHEY, CDR2 SMNVEV (reference sequence). CDR3 in DNA: TGTGCCAGCAGTCCCTCAACGCATTCACCCCTCCACTTT. This gives the protein CASSPSTHSPLHF.